The clone carrying this T cell receptor (beta chain) was observed a handful of times. Its antigen remains unknown. The length of the CDR3 is 17 residues. The ends were cut back, 5 bases at V and 0 bases at J, with 19 bases in the middle. In germline, CDR1 is SEHNR, CDR2 FQNEAQ (reference sequence). The record originates from a study of T cell repertoires in cytomegalovirus infection. At the level of the study: Indications came from public TCR beta signatures; they pointed to CMV infection and to a matching HLA type.

MiXCR was run by TCRdb on the reads, yielding one entry per CDR3 protein. This table has about 740,000 distinct CDR3 sequences, roughly a third appearing once. The study's findings and limits: The cumulative frequency of public TCR beta families distinguished individuals who carried CMV together with the relevant HLA. CMV-specific TCR beta clonotypes restricted by HLA-C dominated the ex vivo response.

This chain connects TRBV7-9 to TRBJ1-2; D may be TRBD1 (6 bases). The origin of this receptor is a human donor in good health (CMV status not recorded). Some clones in this sample may be carry-over from other donors' samples. Sequencing was performed on PBMCs. Here the CDR3 DNA reads TGTGCCAGCAGCCCAGGTCTGGACAGAGCATCTAACTATGGCTACACCTTC. Its protein product is CASSPGLDRASNYGYTF.